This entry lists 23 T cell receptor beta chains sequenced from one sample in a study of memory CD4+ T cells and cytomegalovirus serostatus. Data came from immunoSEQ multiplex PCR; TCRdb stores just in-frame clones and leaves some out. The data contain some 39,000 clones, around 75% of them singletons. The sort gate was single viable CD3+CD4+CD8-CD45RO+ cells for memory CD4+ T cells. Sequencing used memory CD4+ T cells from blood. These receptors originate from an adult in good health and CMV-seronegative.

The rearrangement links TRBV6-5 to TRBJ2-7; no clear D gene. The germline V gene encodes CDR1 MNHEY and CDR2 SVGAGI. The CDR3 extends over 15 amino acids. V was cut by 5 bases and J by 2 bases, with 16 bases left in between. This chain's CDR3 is CASSRTDGGAYEQYF. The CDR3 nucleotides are TGTGCCAGCAGTCGTACTGACGGTGGAGCCTACGAGCAGTACTTC.

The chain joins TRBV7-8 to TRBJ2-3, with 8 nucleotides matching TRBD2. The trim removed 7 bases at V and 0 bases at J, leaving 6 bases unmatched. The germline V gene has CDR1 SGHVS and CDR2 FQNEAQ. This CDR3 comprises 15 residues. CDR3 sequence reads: CASTTSGLSTDTQYF. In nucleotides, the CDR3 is TGTGCCAGCACTACTAGCGGCCTAAGCACAGATACGCAGTATTTT. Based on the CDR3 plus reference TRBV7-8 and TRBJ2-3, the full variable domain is GAGVSQSPRYKVAKRGQDVALRCDPISGHVSLFWYQQALGQGPEFLTYFQNEAQLDKSGLPSDRFFAERPEGSVSTLKIQRTQQEDSAVYLCASTTSGLSTDTQYFGPGTRLTVL.

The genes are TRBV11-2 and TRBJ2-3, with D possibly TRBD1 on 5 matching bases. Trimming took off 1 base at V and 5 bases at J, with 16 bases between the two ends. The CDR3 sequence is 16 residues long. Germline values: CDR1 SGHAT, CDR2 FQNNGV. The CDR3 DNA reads TGTGCCAGCAGCTTAGGAGCAGGGCTGTTGGGAGATACGCAGTATTTT. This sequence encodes CASSLGAGLLGDTQYF.

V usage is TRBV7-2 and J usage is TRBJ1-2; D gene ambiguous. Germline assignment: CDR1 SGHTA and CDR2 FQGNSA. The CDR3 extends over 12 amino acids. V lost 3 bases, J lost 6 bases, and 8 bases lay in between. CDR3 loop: CASSFYGDGYTF. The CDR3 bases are TGTGCCAGCAGCTTCTACGGGGATGGCTACACCTTC.

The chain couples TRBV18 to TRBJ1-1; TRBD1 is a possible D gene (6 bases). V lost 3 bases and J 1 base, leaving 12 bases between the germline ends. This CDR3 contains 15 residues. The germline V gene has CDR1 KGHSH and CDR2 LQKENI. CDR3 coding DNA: TGTGCCAGCTCACCCTTCTCGACAGGGAACACTGAAGCTTTCTTT. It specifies CASSPFSTGNTEAFF.

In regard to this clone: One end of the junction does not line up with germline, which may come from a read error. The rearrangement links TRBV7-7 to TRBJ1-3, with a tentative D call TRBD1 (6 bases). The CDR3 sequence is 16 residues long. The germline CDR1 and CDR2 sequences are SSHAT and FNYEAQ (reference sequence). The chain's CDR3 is CASSPGRGGSGNTIYF. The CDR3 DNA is TGTGCTAGCAGCCCAGGGCGAGGGGGTTCTGGAAACACCATATATTTT.

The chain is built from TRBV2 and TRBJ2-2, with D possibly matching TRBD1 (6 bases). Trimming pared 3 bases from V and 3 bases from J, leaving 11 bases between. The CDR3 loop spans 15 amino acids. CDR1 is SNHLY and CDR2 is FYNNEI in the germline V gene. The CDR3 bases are TGTGCCAGCAGTGATGGCAGGGGTTACACCGGGGAGCTGTTTTTT. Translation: CASSDGRGYTGELFF.

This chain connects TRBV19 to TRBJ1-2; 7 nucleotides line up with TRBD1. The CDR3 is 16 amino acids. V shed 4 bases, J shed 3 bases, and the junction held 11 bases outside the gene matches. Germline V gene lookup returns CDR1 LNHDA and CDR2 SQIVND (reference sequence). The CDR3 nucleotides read TGTGCCAGTAGTAAAAATCTAAGGGGGCGTGACTATGGCTACACCTTC. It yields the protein CASSKNLRGRDYGYTF.

The CDR3 loop is CASSPAGANYGYTF. The CDR3 DNA is TGTGCCAGCAGCCCAGCGGGAGCTAACTATGGCTACACCTTC. The chain is built from TRBV7-2 and TRBJ1-2; the D is unclear. The CDR3 consists of 14 residues. Trimming took off 5 bases at V and 0 bases at J, with 10 bases between the two ends. CDR1 is SGHTA, CDR2 FQGNSA, per germline. Together with reference TRBV7-2 and TRBJ1-2, the CDR3 gives the full variable domain: GAGVSQSPSNKVTEKGKDVELRCDPISGHTALYWYRQSLGQGLEFLIYFQGNSAPDKSGLPSDRFSAERTGGSVSTLTIQRTQQEDSAVYLCASSPAGANYGYTFGSGTRLTVV.

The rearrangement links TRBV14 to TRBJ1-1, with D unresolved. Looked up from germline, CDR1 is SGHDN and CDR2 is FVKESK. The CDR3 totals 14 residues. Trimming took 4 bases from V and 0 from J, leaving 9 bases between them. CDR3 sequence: CASSPHYMNTEAFF. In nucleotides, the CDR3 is TGTGCCAGCAGCCCACACTATATGAACACTGAAGCTTTCTTT. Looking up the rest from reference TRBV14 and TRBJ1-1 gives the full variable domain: EAGVTQFPSHSVIEKGQTVTLRCDPISGHDNLYWYRRVMGKEIKFLLHFVKESKQDESGMPNNRFLAERTGGTYSTLKVQPAELEDSGVYFCASSPHYMNTEAFFGQGTRLTVV.

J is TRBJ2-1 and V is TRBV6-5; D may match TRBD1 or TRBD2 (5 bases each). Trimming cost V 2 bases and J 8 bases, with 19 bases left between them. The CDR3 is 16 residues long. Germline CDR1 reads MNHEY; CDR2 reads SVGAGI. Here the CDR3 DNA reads TGTGCCAGCAGTTACGGATCGGGGCAGGGTCGCGATGAGCAGTTCTTC. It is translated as CASSYGSGQGRDEQFF.

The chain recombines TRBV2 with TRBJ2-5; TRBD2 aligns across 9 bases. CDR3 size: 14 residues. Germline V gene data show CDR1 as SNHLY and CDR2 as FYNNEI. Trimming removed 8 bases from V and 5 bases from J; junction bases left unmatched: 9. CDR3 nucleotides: TGTGCCAGCGGGCGCGGGGGGGCTATTGAGACCCAGTACTTC. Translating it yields CASGRGGAIETQYF.

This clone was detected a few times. The CDR3 bases are TGTGCCAGCAGCCCCCTCAGAGAGGGGCGATACGAGCAGTACTTC. Translating it yields CASSPLREGRYEQYF. This rearrangement joins TRBV6-1 to TRBJ2-7; D assignment may be TRBD1 or TRBD2 (5 bases each). CDR3 length: 15 residues. V lost 6 bases and J lost 4, with 19 bases in between. The germline V gene encodes CDR1 MNHNS and CDR2 SASEGT.

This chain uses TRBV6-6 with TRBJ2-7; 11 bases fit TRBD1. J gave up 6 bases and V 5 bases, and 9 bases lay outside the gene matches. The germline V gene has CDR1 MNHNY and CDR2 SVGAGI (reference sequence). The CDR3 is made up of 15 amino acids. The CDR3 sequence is CASSTGTGGEGEQYF. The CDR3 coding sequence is TGTGCCAGCAGTACCGGGACAGGGGGAGAGGGCGAGCAGTACTTC.

CDR3 sequence: CASSPGTGNYGYTF. The CDR3 DNA is TGCGCCAGCAGCCCCGGGACAGGCAACTATGGCTACACCTTC. The V call is TRBV5-1, the J call TRBJ1-2, with TRBD1 identical over 8 bases. Germline loops: CDR1 SGHRS, CDR2 YFSETQ. This CDR3 comprises 14 residues. Losses at the gene ends were 4 bases for V and 2 bases for J; bases not matched to a gene: 4.

CDR3 in amino acids: CASSSDSGYGYTF. The CDR3 DNA is TGTGCCAGCAGTTCGGACAGCGGATATGGCTACACCTTC. The genes are TRBV6-5 and TRBJ1-2, with D possibly TRBD1 on 6 matching bases. The germline CDR1 and CDR2 sequences are MNHEY and SVGAGI. The CDR3 runs 13 residues. Trimming took off 4 bases at V and 5 bases at J, with 11 bases between the two ends.

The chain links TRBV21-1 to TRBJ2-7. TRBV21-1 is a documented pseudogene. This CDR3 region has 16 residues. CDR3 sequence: CASSKVWAGRGDEQYF. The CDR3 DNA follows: TGTGCCAGCAGCAAAGTGTGGGCAGGAAGGGGGGACGAGCAGTACTTC.

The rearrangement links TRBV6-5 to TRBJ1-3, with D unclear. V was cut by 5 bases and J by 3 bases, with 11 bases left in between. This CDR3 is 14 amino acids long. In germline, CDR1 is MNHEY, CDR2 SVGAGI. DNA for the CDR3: TGTGCCAGCAGTAGGTGGACGGATGGAAACACCATATATTTT. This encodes CASSRWTDGNTIYF.

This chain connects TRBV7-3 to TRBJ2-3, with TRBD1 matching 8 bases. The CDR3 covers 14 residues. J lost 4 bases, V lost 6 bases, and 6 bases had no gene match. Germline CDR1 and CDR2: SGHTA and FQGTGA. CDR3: CASSPDRVADTQYF. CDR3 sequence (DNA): TGTGCCAGCAGTCCGGACAGGGTGGCAGATACGCAGTATTTT.

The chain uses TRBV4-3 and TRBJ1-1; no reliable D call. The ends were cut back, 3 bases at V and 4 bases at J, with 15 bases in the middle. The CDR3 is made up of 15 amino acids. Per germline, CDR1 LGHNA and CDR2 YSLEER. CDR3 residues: CASSHEHGVGTEAFF. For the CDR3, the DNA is TGCGCCAGCAGCCACGAACACGGGGTGGGCACTGAAGCTTTCTTT.

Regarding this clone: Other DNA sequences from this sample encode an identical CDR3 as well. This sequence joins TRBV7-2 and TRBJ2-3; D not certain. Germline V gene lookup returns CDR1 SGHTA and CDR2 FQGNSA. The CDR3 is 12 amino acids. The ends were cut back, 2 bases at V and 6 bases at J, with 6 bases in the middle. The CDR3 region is CASSLYGDTQYF. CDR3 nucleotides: TGTGCCAGCAGCTTATACGGCGATACGCAGTATTTT.

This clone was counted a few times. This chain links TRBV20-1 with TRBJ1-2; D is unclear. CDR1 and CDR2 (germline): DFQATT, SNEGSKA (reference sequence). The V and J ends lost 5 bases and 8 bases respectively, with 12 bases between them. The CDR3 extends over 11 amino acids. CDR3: CSARLARGYTF. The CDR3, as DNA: TGCAGTGCTCGCCTAGCGCGGGGCTACACCTTC.

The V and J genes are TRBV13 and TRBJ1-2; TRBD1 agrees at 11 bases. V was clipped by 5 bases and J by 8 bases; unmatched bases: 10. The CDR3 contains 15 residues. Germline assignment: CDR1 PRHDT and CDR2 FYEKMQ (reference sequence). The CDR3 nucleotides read TGTGCCAGCAGCCCCCGGGACAGGGGGATTGGAGGCTACACCTTC. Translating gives CASSPRDRGIGGYTF.